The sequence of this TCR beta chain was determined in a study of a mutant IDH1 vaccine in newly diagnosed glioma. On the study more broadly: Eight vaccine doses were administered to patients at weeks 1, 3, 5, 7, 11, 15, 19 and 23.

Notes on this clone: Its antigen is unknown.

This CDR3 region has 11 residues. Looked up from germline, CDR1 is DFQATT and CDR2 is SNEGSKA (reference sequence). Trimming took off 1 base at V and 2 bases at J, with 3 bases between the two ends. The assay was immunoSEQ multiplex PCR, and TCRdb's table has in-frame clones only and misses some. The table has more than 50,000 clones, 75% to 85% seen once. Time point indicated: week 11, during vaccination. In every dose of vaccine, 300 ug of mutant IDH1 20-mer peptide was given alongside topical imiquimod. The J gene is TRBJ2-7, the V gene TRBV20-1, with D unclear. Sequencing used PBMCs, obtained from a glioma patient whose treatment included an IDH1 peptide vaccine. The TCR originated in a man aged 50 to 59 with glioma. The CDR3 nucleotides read TGCAGTGCTAGAGCGACCTACGAGCAGTACTTC. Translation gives CSARATYEQYF.